These 11 T cell receptor beta chains share one sample of origin, sequenced in a study of identical twins (dated by TCRdb to the mid-2010s). Receptors were amplified or captured by 5' RACE. Sequenced using an Illumina HiSeq 2000. TCRdb passed the public sequencing reads through fastp at Q25 and MiXCR, retaining productive beta sequences. Each record represents a unique CDR3 protein, reported with the most common genes and DNA among its rows. The sample table contains over 550,000 distinct CDR3 sequences; only one count was recorded for roughly 6.6% of them. Of the sample, around 1.6% is held by the ten largest clones. This sample also appeared in a second study, on yellow fever vaccine responses in identical twins.

Sequenced input: PBMCs. Receptors originate from a woman aged 18-29 years in good health.

The genes are TRBV7-6 and TRBJ2-5; D is unclear. Trimming shortened V by 5 bases and J by 2 bases, and 12 bases separated the two germline ends. Germline V gene lookup returns CDR1 SGHVS and CDR2 FNYEAQ. This CDR3 is built from 14 residues. The CDR3 sequence: CASSPRVDQETQYF. For the CDR3, the DNA is TGTGCCAGCAGCCCCCGGGTGGATCAAGAGACCCAGTACTTC.

This chain joins TRBV5-1 and TRBJ1-2; D is perhaps TRBD1 (5 bases). The V gene lost 3 bases and the J gene lost 4 bases, with 13 bases spanning the gap. The CDR3 has 14 amino acids. Looked up from germline, CDR1 is SGHRS and CDR2 is YFSETQ. Here the CDR3 reads CASSSDRHTYGYTF. The DNA for the CDR3 is TGCGCCAGCAGCTCCGACAGACATACCTATGGCTACACCTTC.

This clonotype was seen many times. The chain uses TRBV5-1 and TRBJ1-1; tentatively, D is TRBD1 (5 bases). The CDR3 extends over 13 amino acids. Per the germline V gene, CDR1 is SGHRS and CDR2 is YFSETQ. Trimming removed 2 bases from V and 3 bases from J, with 8 bases in between. The DNA of the CDR3 is TGCGCCAGCAGCTTTGACAGCGACACTGAAGCTTTCTTT. Its translation: CASSFDSDTEAFF.

This clonotype was counted many times. The V call is TRBV28, the J call TRBJ2-7, with a tentative D call TRBD1 (7 bases). From germline, CDR1 is MDHEN and CDR2 SYDVKM. Trimming removed 2 bases from V and 3 bases from J, with 11 bases in between. This CDR3 spans 14 amino acids. The CDR3 reads CASSLGGTVYEQYV. DNA for the CDR3: TGTGCCAGCAGTTTAGGAGGGACAGTCTACGAGCAGTACGTC.

The rearrangement links TRBV2 to TRBJ2-2; 10 bases line up with TRBD2. This CDR3 spans 15 amino acids. After removal of 9 bases from V and 1 base from J, the junction contained 5 bases not matched to a gene. Looked up from germline, CDR1 is SNHLY and CDR2 is FYNNEI. CDR3 amino acids: CASQGLAMNTGELFF. Here the CDR3 DNA reads TGTGCCAGTCAGGGACTAGCGATGAACACCGGGGAGCTGTTTTTT.

This clonotype was found a few times. The chain links TRBV20-1 to TRBJ2-3; weak D call: TRBD2 (7 bases). The CDR3 is 16 amino acids. Germline-derived CDR1 and CDR2 are DFQATT and SNEGSKA (reference sequence). V was shortened by 2 bases and J by 2 bases, with 17 bases between the two germline ends. The CDR3 DNA follows: TGCAGTGCTAGAAGTTTCGAGGCGGGGGCCACAGATACGCAGTATTTT. The encoded protein is CSARSFEAGATDTQYF.

The chain couples TRBV24-1 to TRBJ2-1, with TRBD2 matching over 13 bases. J was trimmed by 2 bases and V by 9 bases; bases with no gene match: 6. Per germline, CDR1 KGHDR and CDR2 SFDVKD. The CDR3 loop spans 16 amino acids. The CDR3 loop reads CATGLAGEGTYNEQFF. The DNA for the CDR3 is TGTGCCACCGGACTAGCGGGAGAGGGGACCTACAATGAGCAGTTCTTC.

This chain joins TRBV12-3 or TRBV12-4 and TRBJ2-6; D gene ambiguous. This CDR3 is built from 19 residues. V was trimmed by 3 bases and J by 1 base, leaving 19 bases between them. The CDR3 is CASSFKVVGYSSGANVLTF. For the CDR3, the DNA is TGTGCCAGCAGTTTTAAGGTTGTAGGGTACTCATCTGGGGCCAACGTCCTGACTTTC.

This clonotype has just a few counts. CDR3 sequence (DNA): TGTGCCAGCAGCCCCAGGGGAGTAGGTTCACCCCTCCACTTT. As protein: CASSPRGVGSPLHF. The V call is TRBV14, the J call TRBJ1-6; D may be TRBD1 (6 bases). CDR1 SGHDN and CDR2 FVKESK come from the germline V gene. V gave up 4 bases and J gave up 9 bases, with 13 bases separating them. The CDR3 consists of 14 residues.

The chain combines TRBV12-3 or TRBV12-4 with TRBJ1-6; D remains ambiguous. The CDR3 has 14 residues. Trimming removed 2 bases at V and 6 bases at J, with 8 bases between. For the CDR3, the DNA is TGTGCCAGCAGTTTACAACTGGGTAATTCACCCCTCCACTTT. Translation: CASSLQLGNSPLHF.

This clonotype was seen a few times. The CDR3 protein is CASRAEQGAYTEAFF. CDR3 DNA: TGCGCCAGCAGAGCCGAACAGGGGGCGTACACTGAAGCTTTCTTT. The chain links TRBV5-1 to TRBJ1-1; TRBD1 matches at 9 bases. Losses at the gene ends were 5 bases for V and 3 bases for J; bases not matched to a gene: 8. The CDR3 is 15 residues long. The germline gives CDR1 SGHRS, CDR2 YFSETQ.